This passage covers 21 T cell receptor beta chains from one sample sequenced in a study of blood T cell repertoires in COVID-19. This table comes from immunoSEQ multiplex PCR, and its TCRdb copy is limited to in-frame clones, with some not included. The table includes under 150,000 clones, about 86% detected once. What was sequenced was PBMCs or T cells enriched from blood (not recorded which). The source is a man between 35 and 55 years old with acute COVID-19.

The chain carries TRBV10-3 and TRBJ2-1, with 14 positions matching TRBD2. This CDR3 is 16 amino acids long. The germline V gene encodes CDR1 ENHRY and CDR2 SYGVKD. With V trimmed by 7 bases and J by 4 bases, 6 bases remained unmatched. The CDR3 sequence: CAIMGTSGGAYNEQFF. CDR3 nucleotide sequence: TGTGCCATCATGGGGACTAGCGGGGGCGCATACAATGAGCAGTTCTTC.

DNA of the CDR3: TGTGCCAGCAGACAGGGTGGGGCCAACGTCCTGACTTTC. It specifies CASRQGGANVLTF. V gene TRBV6-5 combines with J gene TRBJ2-6, with D perhaps TRBD1 (6 bases). V lost 6 bases to trimming and J lost 3 bases, with 6 bases between them. The CDR3 has 13 amino acids. Germline values: CDR1 MNHEY, CDR2 SVGAGI.

The chain links TRBV7-2 to TRBJ1-2; 7 bases are a match to TRBD1. The CDR3 totals 15 residues. The V and J ends lost 6 bases and 8 bases, in that order; junction bases with no gene match: 15. Looked up from germline, CDR1 is SGHTA and CDR2 is FQGNSA. The CDR3 DNA follows: TGTGCCAGCAGACCGGACAGGAGCAAGGGCCGGGGCTACACCTTC. Its translation: CASRPDRSKGRGYTF. Complete variable domain (other parts from reference TRBV7-2 and TRBJ1-2): GAGVSQSPSNKVTEKGKDVELRCDPISGHTALYWYRQSLGQGLEFLIYFQGNSAPDKSGLPSDRFSAERTGGSVSTLTIQRTQQEDSAVYLCASRPDRSKGRGYTFGSGTRLTVV.

The chain combines TRBV24-1 with TRBJ1-1; 10 nucleotides align to TRBD1. CDR1 and CDR2 from the germline V gene are KGHDR and SFDVKD. The CDR3 consists of 16 residues. Unmatched junction bases numbered 8, after V lost 4 bases and J lost 4 bases. The chain's CDR3 is CATSDSRQGASTEAFF. For the CDR3, the DNA is TGTGCCACCAGTGACTCGAGACAGGGGGCAAGCACTGAAGCTTTCTTT.

This sequence joins TRBV2 and TRBJ1-2; D not resolved. The CDR3 covers 13 residues. Per the germline V gene, CDR1 is SNHLY and CDR2 is FYNNEI. Trimming left V 5 bases short and J 5 bases short, with 12 bases between. Here the CDR3 DNA reads TGTGCCAGCAGTTACAGACCCGATTATGGCTACACCTTC. Residues: CASSYRPDYGYTF.

The chain combines TRBV11-2 with TRBJ2-7; 9 nucleotides align to TRBD1. The CDR3 spans 16 residues. The V segment lost 1 base and the J segment 4 bases; nucleotides outside the gene matches: 8. Germline V gene sequence: CDR1 SGHAT, CDR2 FQNNGV. The CDR3 protein is CASSLVPGTGKYEQYF. The CDR3 DNA is TGTGCCAGCAGCTTAGTCCCCGGGACAGGGAAATACGAGCAGTACTTC.

The gene calls are TRBV27 and TRBJ2-7; 7 bases agree with TRBD2. The CDR3 runs 14 residues. The germline CDR1 and CDR2 sequences are MNHEY and SMNVEV (reference sequence). With V trimmed by 4 bases and J by 3 bases, 6 bases remained unmatched. For the CDR3, the DNA is TGTGCCAGCAGTTCCCCAGGCGGGAGCTACGAGCAGTACTTC. Translation gives CASSSPGGSYEQYF.

In its sample, this clone was seen once. This rearrangement joins TRBV12-3 or TRBV12-4 to TRBJ1-2; TRBD1 aligns across 10 bases. The CDR3 contains 13 residues. Germline trimming cut 6 bases from V and 8 bases from J; bases unmatched to any gene: 6. For the CDR3, the DNA is TGTGCCAGCAGCCCCGGGACAGGGGTCGGCTACACCTTC. Protein sequence: CASSPGTGVGYTF.

As to this clone: Other DNA sequences in the sample encode the same CDR3. The gene calls are TRBV30 and TRBJ2-7, with TRBD1 as a possible D gene (6 bases). Trimming took 0 bases from V and 6 from J, leaving 6 bases between them. Per the germline V gene, CDR1 is GTSNPN and CDR2 is SVGIG (reference sequence). The CDR3 spans 11 residues. CDR3: CAWSVGGEQYF. CDR3 nucleotides: TGTGCCTGGAGTGTAGGGGGCGAGCAGTACTTC. Together with reference TRBV30 and TRBJ2-7, the CDR3 gives the full variable domain: SQTIHQWPATLVQPVGSPLSLECTVEGTSNPNLYWYRQAAGRGLQLLFYSVGIGQISSEVPQNLSASRPQDRQFILSSKKLLLSDSGFYLCAWSVGGEQYFGPGTRLTVT.

A single count supports this clone. This chain's CDR3 is CASSPEGGGGRGEQFF. The CDR3 DNA sequence: TGTGCCAGCAGCCCAGAGGGCGGGGGGGGCCGTGGTGAGCAGTTCTTC. This chain connects TRBV4-2 to TRBJ2-1; 9 bases agree with TRBD2. Germline V CDR1 and CDR2: LGHNA, YNFKEQ. Trimming took 4 bases from V and 9 from J; bases not matched to a gene: 13. This CDR3 spans 16 amino acids.

The gene calls are TRBV12-3 or TRBV12-4 and TRBJ1-1; tentatively, D is TRBD1 (6 bases). The CDR3 consists of 13 residues. Deletions cut 5 bases from V and 6 bases from J, with 13 bases between. The DNA for the CDR3 is TGTGCCAGCAGTCCATACAGGGCATCTGAAGCTTTCTTT. Translated: CASSPYRASEAFF.

The chain carries TRBV28 and TRBJ1-5, with D possibly being TRBD1 (5 bases). CDR3 length: 14 residues. V was pared by 7 bases and J by 5 bases, with 15 bases between. Germline-derived CDR1 and CDR2 are MDHEN and SYDVKM. CDR3: CASTLQDTDQPQHF. The CDR3 region has the DNA TGTGCCAGCACCCTTCAGGACACTGATCAGCCCCAGCATTTT.

The chain carries TRBV6-4 and TRBJ2-7; D is uncertain. V was clipped by 4 bases and J by 2 bases, with 15 bases between them. Germline loops: CDR1 MRHNA, CDR2 SNTAGT. The CDR3 runs to 15 residues. This CDR3 is CASSVLYRSPYEQYF. CDR3 nucleotides: TGTGCCAGCAGTGTCCTTTACAGATCCCCCTACGAGCAGTACTTC.

For the CDR3, the DNA is TGTGCCAGCAGTCCACAAGGCCACCCTAGGGAGACCCAGTACTTC. Translated, it gives CASSPQGHPRETQYF. The V and J genes are TRBV6-5 and TRBJ2-5; no definite D call. Germline CDR1 and CDR2: MNHEY and SVGAGI. The V end was cut by 5 bases, the J end by 5 bases, with 18 bases between. The CDR3 spans 15 residues.

This clone has a single count. V and J are TRBV28 and TRBJ1-1; the D gene is possibly TRBD1 (5 bases). The V and J ends lost 3 bases and 7 bases respectively, with 9 bases between them. Germline V gene data show CDR1 as MDHEN and CDR2 as SYDVKM. The CDR3 contains 12 residues. CDR3 bases: TGTGCCAGCAGTTTGGAGGGGCTTGAAGCTTTCTTT. This gives the protein CASSLEGLEAFF.

This clone was counted a few times. The rearrangement links TRBV6-5 to TRBJ1-3; D remains unclear. V gave up 2 bases and J gave up 0 bases, with 8 bases separating them. Germline loops: CDR1 MNHEY, CDR2 SVGAGI. The CDR3 contains 15 residues. As DNA, the CDR3 is TGTGCCAGCAGTTACGGTCGGGTCTCTGGAAACACCATATATTTT. Amino acids: CASSYGRVSGNTIYF.

This clone came up once. V gene TRBV9 combines with J gene TRBJ2-1; TRBD1 might be the D (6 bases). V lost 3 bases and J lost 0, with 10 bases in between. This CDR3 has 15 amino acids. Germline V gene lookup returns CDR1 SGDLS and CDR2 YYNGEE. The CDR3 loop reads CASSEGGSSYNEQFF. Here the CDR3 DNA reads TGTGCCAGCAGCGAAGGGGGAAGCTCCTACAATGAGCAGTTCTTC.

This chain joins TRBV6-5 and TRBJ2-5, with TRBD2 as a possible D gene (5 bases). The germline gives CDR1 MNHEY, CDR2 SVGAGI. The CDR3 contains 15 residues. V gave up 6 bases and J gave up 1 base, with 15 bases separating them. CDR3 in amino acids: CASRVAPNPQETQYF. CDR3 DNA: TGTGCCAGCAGGGTAGCGCCCAATCCCCAAGAGACCCAGTACTTC.

The rearrangement uses TRBV28 and TRBJ2-7, with no clear D. This CDR3 has 11 residues. Germline lookup yields CDR1 MDHEN and CDR2 SYDVKM. The V end lost 4 bases, the J end lost 3 bases, and 4 bases lay between the germline ends. This CDR3 is CASSSLYEQYF. The CDR3 DNA is TGTGCCAGCAGTTCCCTCTACGAGCAGTACTTC. The complete variable domain, with remaining parts taken from reference TRBV28 and TRBJ2-7, reads DVKVTQSSRYLVKRTGEKVFLECVQDMDHENMFWYRQDPGLGLRLIYFSYDVKMKEKGDIPEGYSVSREKKERFSLILESASTNQTSMYLCASSSLYEQYFGPGTRLTVT.

For the CDR3, the DNA is TGTGCCAGCAGCTGGGGTAACAGGCCAACCGGGGAGCTGTTTTTT. Encoded protein: CASSWGNRPTGELFF. The genes are TRBV5-4 and TRBJ2-2; TRBD1 might be the D (5 bases). Germline lookup yields CDR1 SGHNT and CDR2 YYREEE (reference sequence). CDR3 length: 15 residues. The V gene lost 3 bases and the J gene lost 5 bases, with 14 bases spanning the gap.

This clone was recorded only once. The V gene is TRBV5-1, the J gene TRBJ1-2; 8 bases line up with TRBD1. The CDR3 runs 15 residues. CDR1 is SGHRS and CDR2 is YFSETQ in the germline V gene. V was clipped by 0 bases and J by 5 bases; unmatched bases: 6. CDR3 bases: TGCGCCAGCAGCTTGGAATCAGGGGGCTTGTATGGCTACACCTTC. It is translated as CASSLESGGLYGYTF. The full variable domain, with the rest looked up from reference TRBV5-1 and TRBJ1-2, is KAGVTQTPRYLIKTRGQQVTLSCSPISGHRSVSWYQQTPGQGLQFLFEYFSETQRNKGNFPGRFSGRQFSNSRSEMNVSTLELGDSALYLCASSLESGGLYGYTFGSGTRLTVV.